This T cell receptor beta chain was captured by sequencing in a study of cytomegalovirus exposure and HLA in healthy donors. Study-level information: Per a later analysis, the approximately 690 first-cohort and more than 100 validation repertoires shared one platform. Study-level findings and limits: The authors listed 164 TCR beta chains as cytomegalovirus-associated. A classifier reportedly called cytomegalovirus status with high sensitivity and specificity.

For this clone: The antigen is not known.

Trimming removed 7 bases at V and 4 bases at J, with 8 bases between. In germline, CDR1 is SEHNR, CDR2 FQNEAQ (reference sequence). This CDR3 region has 12 residues. Using immunoSEQ multiplex PCR, the repertoire was profiled, and TCRdb retains in-frame clones only, with some absent. The table has around 71,000 clones, roughly 94% seen once. From the approximately 120-subject validation cohort, which was separate from the roughly 610-subject first cohort, the donors were drawn. The TCR originated in a man aged 18 to 35 in good health and CMV-seropositive. J is TRBJ1-3 and V is TRBV7-9; D is ambiguous. Sequenced: PBMCs. CDR3 region: CASTGYGNTIYF. The CDR3, as DNA: TGTGCCAGCACGGGGTACGGAAACACCATATATTTT. Filled out from reference TRBV7-9 and TRBJ1-3, the complete variable domain reads DTGVSQNPRHKITKRGQNVTFRCDPISEHNRLYWYRQTLGQGPEFLTYFQNEAQLEKSRLLSDRFSAERPKGSFSTLEIQRTEQGDSAMYLCASTGYGNTIYFGEGSWLTVV.